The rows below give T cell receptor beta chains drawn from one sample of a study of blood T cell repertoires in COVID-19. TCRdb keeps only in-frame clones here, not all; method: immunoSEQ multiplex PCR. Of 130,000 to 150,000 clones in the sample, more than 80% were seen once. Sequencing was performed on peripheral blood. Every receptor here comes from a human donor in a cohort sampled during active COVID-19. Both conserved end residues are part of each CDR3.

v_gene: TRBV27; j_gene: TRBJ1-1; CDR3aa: CASSFWTARNTEAFF
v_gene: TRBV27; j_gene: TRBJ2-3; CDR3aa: CASSLVAAATSTDTQYF
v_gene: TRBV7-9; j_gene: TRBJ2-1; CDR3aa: CASGYWGQGVDEQFF
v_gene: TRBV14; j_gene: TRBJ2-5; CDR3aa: CASSQLAGGSETQYF
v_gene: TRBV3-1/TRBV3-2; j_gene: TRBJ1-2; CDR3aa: CASSQADSRFYGYTF
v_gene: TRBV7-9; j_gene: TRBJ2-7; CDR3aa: CASSLAWGGASYEQYF
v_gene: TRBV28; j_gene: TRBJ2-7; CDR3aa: CASSAPSSYEQYF
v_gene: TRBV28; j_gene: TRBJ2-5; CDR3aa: CASSPNPGQSNQETQYF
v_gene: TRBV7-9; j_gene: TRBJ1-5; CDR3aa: CASSPPGQGDQPQHF
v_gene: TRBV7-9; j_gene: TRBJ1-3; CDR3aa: CASSFGQGTGNTIYF
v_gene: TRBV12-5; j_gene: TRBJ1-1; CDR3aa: CASGPSSGNTEAFF
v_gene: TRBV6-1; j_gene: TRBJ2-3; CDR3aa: CASSEQTDTQYF
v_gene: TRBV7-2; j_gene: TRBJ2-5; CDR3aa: CASSFDRGLQETQYF
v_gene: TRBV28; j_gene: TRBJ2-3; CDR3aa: CASSATGTLLYF
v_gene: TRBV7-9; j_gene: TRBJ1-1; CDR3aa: CASSSGTRTMNTEAFF
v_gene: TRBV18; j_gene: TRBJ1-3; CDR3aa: CASSQQGSGNTIYF
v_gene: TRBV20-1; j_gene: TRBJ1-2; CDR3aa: CSAYNRAGYTF
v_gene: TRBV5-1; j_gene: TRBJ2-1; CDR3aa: CASSKDRSFSGNEQFF
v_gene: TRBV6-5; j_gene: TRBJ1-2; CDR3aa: CASSYGTGPGEGGYTF
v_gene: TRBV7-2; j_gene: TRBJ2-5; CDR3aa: CASRTDKDREETQYF
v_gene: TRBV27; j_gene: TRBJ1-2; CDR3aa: CASSLFQGSNYGYTF
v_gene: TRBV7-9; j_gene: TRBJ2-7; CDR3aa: CASSSLQRYEQYF